The 13 T cell receptor beta chains below all came from one sample that was sequenced in a study of Graves' ophthalmopathy and Graves' hyperthyroidism. Beta-chain TCR CDR3 regions were amplified from RNA transcripts. The first-round RT-PCR employed HTBI primers together with the Qiagen OneStep RT-PCR kit. A multiplex PCR was then performed as the second round. TCRdb fed the multiplex PCR reads into MiXCR, producing one record per CDR3 protein. The table includes around 660,000 distinct CDR3 sequences, about two fifths detected once. Sample: peripheral blood. The source is an adult man with Graves' ophthalmopathy.

This clonotype was picked up many times. The CDR3 is CASSTGTGGSYEQYF. Written as DNA, the CDR3 is TGTGCCAGCAGCACCGGGACAGGGGGGTCCTACGAGCAGTACTTC. The chain recombines TRBV7-9 with TRBJ2-7; 11 positions agree with TRBD1. CDR1 is SEHNR and CDR2 is FQNEAQ in the germline V gene (reference sequence). V lost 5 bases and J lost 1; bases outside the gene matches: 4. The CDR3 runs 15 residues.

Comments on this clonotype: In this CDR3 the conserved last residue, phenylalanine or tryptophan, is missing, so a read error is likely. V and J are TRBV6-5 and TRBJ2-5; D might be TRBD1 (6 bases). The CDR3 contains 11 residues. V was cut by 11 bases and J by 2 bases, with 9 bases left in between. CDR1 is MNHEY, CDR2 SVGAGI, per germline. CDR3: CAGGQQETQYC. In DNA form, the CDR3 reads TGTGCCGGTGGACAGCAAGAGACCCAGTACTGC.

With respect to this clonotype: A much larger clone is a single base away; this may be a read error. The CDR3 loop is CASYGQSRAKDGYTF. CDR3 coding DNA: TGCGCCAGCTACGGACAGTCCCGAGCTAAGGATGGCTACACCTTC. V gene TRBV5-1 combines with J gene TRBJ1-2, with D maybe TRBD1 (6 bases). The CDR3 loop spans 15 amino acids. Germline lookup yields CDR1 SGHRS and CDR2 YFSETQ. The germline V and J ends were trimmed by 7 bases and 6 bases, with 22 bases remaining between them.

As for this clonotype: Sequence at one end of the junction differs from germline and may be a read error. V and J are TRBV7-8 and TRBJ1-1; D may be TRBD1 (6 bases). This CDR3 region has 15 residues. Germline V gene sequence: CDR1 SGHVS, CDR2 FQNEAQ. The CDR3 spells CASSQMGHPGTEAFF. CDR3 DNA: TGCGCCAGCAGCCAAATGGGACACCCGGGCACTGAAGCTTTCTTT.

The V gene is TRBV11-1, the J gene TRBJ2-7; D uncertain. The J call may not be correct, given that the DNA end is closer to TRBJ2-1. Germline V gene data show CDR1 as SGHAT and CDR2 as FQDESV (reference sequence). The CDR3 has 14 amino acids. In DNA form, the CDR3 reads TGTGCCAGCAGCTCCCTAACTTCAGGCCGCGAGCAGTTCTTC. Its protein is CASSSLTSGREQFF.

In this sample, this clonotype turned up a few times. The gene calls are TRBV5-1 and TRBJ2-5, with 7 bases that match TRBD1. Germline V gene data show CDR1 as SGHRS and CDR2 as YFSETQ. This CDR3 has 15 amino acids. J gave up 1 base and V 6 bases, and 9 bases lay outside the gene matches. The CDR3 protein is CASTPRGGLQETQYF. The CDR3 bases are TGCGCCAGCACTCCTAGAGGGGGCCTCCAAGAGACCCAGTACTTC.

This rearrangement joins TRBV5-1 to TRBJ2-5; 10 bases match TRBD1. CDR3 length: 16 residues. Germline trimming cut 0 bases from V and 5 bases from J; bases unmatched to any gene: 7. CDR1 is SGHRS and CDR2 is YFSETQ in the germline V gene. CDR3 DNA: TGCGCCAGCAGCTTGGGAGGGGACAGGGGACATGAGACCCAGTACTTC. As protein: CASSLGGDRGHETQYF.

In its sample, this clonotype was seen many times. The J gene is TRBJ2-5, the V gene TRBV20-1, with 7 bases identical to TRBD2. The CDR3 is 15 amino acids. Germline V gives CDR1 DFQATT, CDR2 SNEGSKA (reference sequence). The V gene end was trimmed by 5 bases and the J gene end by 3 bases; junction bases not matched to a gene: 12. CDR3 loop: CSALKRDGRKETQYF. The CDR3 DNA follows: TGCAGTGCTCTAAAGCGGGACGGACGAAAAGAGACCCAGTACTTC.

The count of this clonotype is one. The V call is TRBV2, the J call TRBJ1-2; D might be TRBD1 (5 bases). The V end was cut by 8 bases, the J end by 4 bases, with 17 bases between. Germline CDR1 SNHLY, CDR2 FYNNEI. The CDR3 sequence is 14 residues long. The CDR3: CASGGQGRSYGYTF. CDR3 DNA: TGTGCCAGCGGCGGGCAGGGAAGGAGCTATGGCTACACCTTC.

The rearrangement uses TRBV9 and TRBJ1-6, with a weak D call TRBD1 (6 bases). Germline V gene lookup returns CDR1 SGDLS and CDR2 YYNGEE. With 3 bases removed from V and 14 bases from J, the gap between germline ends came to 12 bases. The CDR3 runs 12 residues. The CDR3 DNA is TGTGCCAGCAGCGGTCCAGGGGCAACCCTCCACTTT. It codes for CASSGPGATLHF.

The sample holds a few counts of this clonotype. The chain has TRBV5-1 and TRBJ1-4; D remains unclear. V gave up 3 bases and J gave up 0 bases, with 9 bases separating them. The CDR3 loop spans 15 amino acids. Germline lookup yields CDR1 SGHRS and CDR2 YFSETQ. The CDR3 sequence is CASSSHPSTNEKLFF. The CDR3 DNA follows: TGCGCCAGCAGCTCCCACCCATCAACTAATGAAAAACTGTTTTTT.

The chain couples TRBV6-2 or TRBV6-3 to TRBJ1-5; D gene ambiguous. CDR1 is MNHEY and CDR2 is SVGEGT in the germline V gene. CDR3 size: 14 residues. V was shortened by 5 bases and J by 3 bases, with 11 bases between the two germline ends. The CDR3 nucleotides are TGTGCCAGCAGTGGGTGGACGGACAATCAGCCCCAGCATTTT. It yields the protein CASSGWTDNQPQHF.

This chain joins TRBV30 and TRBJ2-7; the D gene is possibly TRBD2 (6 bases). The CDR3 spans 13 residues. The germline V gene has CDR1 GTSNPN and CDR2 SVGIG (reference sequence). V was clipped by 3 bases and J by 9 bases, with 18 bases between them. CDR3 DNA: TGTGCCTGGAGGGAGGGACCCGACCGCGGGCAGTACTTC. The encoded protein is CAWREGPDRGQYF.